The 13 T cell receptor beta chains in this list originate from one sample, sequenced in a study of PD-1 blockade in classical Hodgkin lymphoma. Some clones are missing from TCRdb's copy, which holds only in-frame ones; the method was immunoSEQ multiplex PCR. The sample carries 66,000 or so clones, 71% recorded once. Each and every patient relapsed after autologous stem cell transplantation, and patients got differing brentuximab vedotin exposure. The sample consisted of peripheral blood mononuclear cells (PBMCs), taken before the second cycle of nivolumab. The receptors shown here come from a human donor with classical Hodgkin lymphoma.

The V call is TRBV27, the J call TRBJ2-1; D might be TRBD1 (6 bases). From germline, CDR1 is MNHEY and CDR2 SMNVEV (reference sequence). Trimming stripped 4 bases from V and 16 bases from J, with 17 bases between. CDR3 size: 12 residues. The CDR3 nucleotides read TGTGCCAGCAGTTCCCGCGTGGGGGCGGAATTCTTC. Protein product: CASSSRVGAEFF.

This clone rates as medium-sized. This sequence joins TRBV27 and TRBJ1-5; a possible D gene is TRBD1 (5 bases). Germline V gives CDR1 MNHEY, CDR2 SMNVEV (reference sequence). V was trimmed by 6 bases and J by 7 bases, leaving 19 bases between them. The CDR3 loop spans 15 amino acids. The CDR3 reads CASSFGPSGRQPQHF. The CDR3 region has the DNA TGTGCCAGCAGCTTCGGCCCATCAGGGCGCCAGCCCCAGCATTTT.

V gene TRBV28 combines with J gene TRBJ1-2; no definite D call. Germline assignment: CDR1 MDHEN and CDR2 SYDVKM. V dropped 3 bases and J dropped 2 bases, with 19 bases sitting between them. The CDR3 sequence is 17 residues long. CDR3: CASSFDLEGTANYGYTF. DNA of the CDR3: TGTGCCAGCAGTTTCGACCTCGAGGGAACTGCGAACTATGGCTACACCTTC.

This rearrangement joins TRBV14 to TRBJ1-2, with D perhaps TRBD1 (5 bases). The V end lost 1 base, the J end lost 9 bases, and 18 bases lay between the germline ends. The CDR3 sequence is 15 residues long. The germline gives CDR1 SGHDN, CDR2 FVKESK. In DNA, the CDR3 is TGTGCCAGCAGCCAAGCGCAGGGCGCCTTCGGGAGCTACACCTTC. The encoded protein is CASSQAQGAFGSYTF.

This chain uses TRBV6-5 with TRBJ1-1, with unresolved D. The CDR3 has 12 residues. V lost 5 bases and J 6 bases, leaving 10 bases between the germline ends. Germline CDR1 is MNHEY and CDR2 is SVGAGI. CDR3 coding DNA: TGTGCCAGCAGTACGGACGGGGCTGAAGCTTTCTTT. Translating gives CASSTDGAEAFF.

V and J are TRBV5-4 and TRBJ2-5; weak D call: TRBD1 (6 bases). Germline V gives CDR1 SGHNT, CDR2 YYREEE (reference sequence). This CDR3 comprises 15 residues. The V and J ends lost 3 bases and 5 bases respectively, with 17 bases between them. Here the CDR3 DNA reads TGTGCCAGCAGCTCCTACCAGGACAGAGGGGAGACCCAGTACTTC. It yields the protein CASSSYQDRGETQYF.

V and J are TRBV11-2 and TRBJ1-3, with no clear D. The CDR3 spans 16 residues. The V end lost 6 bases, the J end lost 6 bases, and 21 bases lay between the germline ends. Germline V CDR1 and CDR2: SGHAT, FQNNGV. This CDR3 is CASSLWIPNSLNTIYF. The CDR3 DNA is TGTGCCAGCAGTTTATGGATCCCAAACAGTCTAAACACCATATATTTT.

The chain recombines TRBV28 with TRBJ2-1, with 9 bases lining up with TRBD2. V lost 3 bases to trimming and J lost 9 bases; unmatched junction nucleotides: 12. Germline CDR1 reads MDHEN; CDR2 reads SYDVKM. This CDR3 region has 16 residues. Here the CDR3 DNA reads TGTGCCAGCAGTTTGGGGACTAGCTCTATTGGGGCTGAGCAGTTCTTC. This sequence encodes CASSLGTSSIGAEQFF.

The rearrangement joins TRBV6-6 to TRBJ1-2, with D unresolved. The ends were cut back, 7 bases at V and 0 bases at J, with 12 bases in the middle. This CDR3 spans 14 amino acids. Germline assignment: CDR1 MNHNY and CDR2 SVGAGI (reference sequence). As DNA, the CDR3 is TGTGCCAGCATCTCCGCCGCCCCTAACTATGGCTACACCTTC. Protein sequence: CASISAAPNYGYTF.

This clone was recorded once. V gene TRBV19 combines with J gene TRBJ1-2, with TRBD1 identical over 9 bases. Looked up from germline, CDR1 is LNHDA and CDR2 is SQIVND (reference sequence). The CDR3 consists of 16 residues. Losses at the gene ends were 1 base for V and 3 bases for J; bases not matched to a gene: 6. CDR3 amino acids: CASSIGWGQGDYGYTF. The CDR3 coding sequence is TGTGCCAGTAGTATAGGATGGGGACAGGGTGACTATGGCTACACCTTC.

This chain joins TRBV9 and TRBJ1-5, with D possibly being TRBD1 (5 bases). Per germline, CDR1 SGDLS and CDR2 YYNGEE. CDR3 length: 15 amino acids. With 3 bases removed from V and 6 bases from J, the gap between germline ends came to 16 bases. The CDR3 coding sequence is TGTGCCAGCAGCGCGGATGGGCAGGGTATTCAGCCCCAGCATTTT. The encoded protein is CASSADGQGIQPQHF. The full variable domain, its missing parts supplied by reference TRBV9 and TRBJ1-5, is DSGVTQTPKHLITATGQRVTLRCSPRSGDLSVYWYQQSLDQGLQFLIQYYNGEERAKGNILERFSAQQFPDLHSELNLSSLELGDSALYFCASSADGQGIQPQHFGDGTRLSIL.

The gene calls are TRBV6-1 and TRBJ1-5, with unresolved D. V lost 1 base to trimming and J lost 7 bases, with 8 bases between them. Looked up from germline, CDR1 is MNHNS and CDR2 is SASEGT. This CDR3 contains 13 residues. The CDR3 DNA follows: TGTGCCAGCAGTGAAGTCGAGCGCCAGCCCCAGCATTTT. It yields the protein CASSEVERQPQHF.

V gene TRBV6-5 combines with J gene TRBJ1-5, with D perhaps matching TRBD1 (5 bases). The CDR3 is 15 residues long. V was trimmed by 10 bases and J by 1 base, leaving 17 bases between them. In germline, CDR1 is MNHEY, CDR2 SVGAGI. In nucleotides, the CDR3 is TGTGCCACCAGACCGACAGAGGGGAGCAATCAGCCCCAGCATTTT. It codes for CATRPTEGSNQPQHF.